Listed here are 3 T cell receptor beta chains from one sample, sequenced in a study of control samples from healthy donors and cancer patients. Generated by immunoSEQ multiplex PCR, the TCRdb table keeps only in-frame clones and is missing some. The repertoire includes about 130,000 clones, 80% to 95% of them detected once, and 5.5% to 7% sits in the top ten. Material: blood. These receptors all come from a man in his late teens or twenties in good health.

This clone was found once. The chain couples TRBV19 to TRBJ2-2; D is possibly TRBD1 (6 bases). The CDR3 extends over 14 amino acids. Deletions cut 4 bases from V and 6 bases from J, with 12 bases between. Germline values: CDR1 LNHDA, CDR2 SQIVND (reference sequence). In DNA form, the CDR3 reads TGTGCCAGTAGTACCAACAGGGATCCCGGGGAGCTGTTTTTT. Its protein is CASSTNRDPGELFF.

This chain connects TRBV5-4 to TRBJ2-7; TRBD2 matches 8 bases. V lost 4 bases and J lost 2; bases outside the gene matches: 8. The CDR3 runs 15 residues. The germline V gene has CDR1 SGHNT and CDR2 YYREEE (reference sequence). CDR3 sequence (DNA): TGTGCCAGCAGCAACCTAGCGGGTCACACCTACGAGCAGTACTTC. Translating it yields CASSNLAGHTYEQYF. Drawing the rest from reference TRBV5-4 and TRBJ2-7, the complete variable domain is ETGVTQSPTHLIKTRGQQVTLRCSSQSGHNTVSWYQQALGQGPQFIFQYYREEENGRGNFPPRFSGLQFPNYSSELNVNALELDDSALYLCASSNLAGHTYEQYFGPGTRLTVT.

This clone was detected only a few times. The chain recombines TRBV19 with TRBJ2-3; the D gene could be TRBD1 or TRBD2 (5 bases each). Trimming cost V 11 bases and J 3 bases, with 24 bases left between them. CDR1 LNHDA and CDR2 SQIVND come from the germline V gene (reference sequence). The CDR3 has 16 residues. CDR3 region: CASRGFPGSITDTQYF. CDR3 DNA: TGTGCCTCGAGAGGCTTTCCAGGGAGTATTACAGATACGCAGTATTTT.